These 15 T cell receptor beta chains were all obtained from the same sample, sequenced in a study of graft-versus-host responses after intestinal transplantation. No antigen has been identified for these receptors. The table came from immunoSEQ multiplex PCR; TCRdb's copy has only in-frame clones and leaves some out. Among some 85,000 clones listed, around 87% were seen once. The sample here was unstimulated CD8+ T cells sorted from spleen or lymph node cells, taken before transplant. The origin of the receptors is a human donor who was the organ donor for an intestinal transplant.

The genes are TRBV4-1 and TRBJ2-7, with D unclear. Germline V CDR1 and CDR2: MGHRA, YSYEKL. The CDR3 is made up of 16 amino acids. V lost 6 bases to trimming and J lost 0 bases, with 18 bases between them. In DNA form, the CDR3 reads TGCGCCAGCAGTCAAAGAACCGGATCGAGCTCCTACGAGCAGTACTTC. This codes for CASSQRTGSSSYEQYF.

This clone was found once. This chain connects TRBV6-5 to TRBJ1-2; D gene ambiguous. Germline lookup yields CDR1 MNHEY and CDR2 SVGAGI. With 11 bases removed from V and 4 bases from J, the gap between germline ends came to 17 bases. This CDR3 region has 13 residues. The CDR3 spells CAREDQNSYGYTF. CDR3 bases: TGTGCCCGTGAGGACCAAAATTCCTATGGCTACACCTTC.

The chain joins TRBV28 to TRBJ2-3, with 12 bases aligning to TRBD1. The V and J ends lost 5 bases and 6 bases, in that order; junction bases with no gene match: 6. The CDR3 has 15 residues. Germline CDR1 MDHEN, CDR2 SYDVKM. CDR3: CASSLGDRGRDTQYF. The CDR3 nucleotides read TGTGCCAGCAGTCTAGGGGACAGGGGGCGCGATACGCAGTATTTT.

This clone was counted a few times. The rearrangement links TRBV7-9 to TRBJ1-5; D is ambiguous. The CDR3 is made up of 13 amino acids. V lost 3 bases and J lost 4, with 7 bases in between. The germline gives CDR1 SEHNR, CDR2 FQNEAQ (reference sequence). Here the CDR3 reads CASSLVGNQPQHF. The CDR3 nucleotides are TGTGCCAGCAGCTTGGTGGGAAATCAGCCCCAGCATTTT.

In regard to this clone: Sequence at one end of the junction differs from germline and may be a read error. At the DNA level, this CDR3 is encoded by other sequences in the same sample as well. The V and J genes are TRBV11-2 and TRBJ2-7; D call uncertain. CDR1 and CDR2 (germline): SGHAT, FQNNGV. This CDR3 has 13 amino acids. The CDR3 bases are TGTGCCAGTAGCTCGGTCGGTTTTTACGAGCAGTACTTC. Translating gives CASSSVGFYEQYF.

V gene TRBV4-1 combines with J gene TRBJ2-1; D not certain. CDR3 length: 16 residues. In germline, CDR1 is MGHRA, CDR2 YSYEKL. V dropped 0 bases and J dropped 4 bases, with 13 bases sitting between them. The CDR3 DNA sequence: TGCGCCAGCAGCCAAGATCGGGCGCAAGGGTACAATGAGCAGTTCTTC. Translated: CASSQDRAQGYNEQFF.

The chain links TRBV7-2 to TRBJ1-5; 9 positions agree with TRBD1. The J segment lost 6 bases and the V segment lost 1 base, leaving 4 bases of the junction unmatched. Germline V CDR1 and CDR2: SGHTA, FQGNSA. The CDR3 sequence is 15 residues long. The CDR3 reads CASSLDGTGRQPQHF. In nucleotides, the CDR3 is TGTGCCAGCAGCTTAGATGGGACAGGGCGTCAGCCCCAGCATTTT.

The rearrangement links TRBV6-4 to TRBJ2-3; maybe TRBD2 (6 bases). Germline assignment: CDR1 MRHNA and CDR2 SNTAGT. The CDR3 loop spans 18 amino acids. The germline V and J ends were trimmed by 0 bases and 5 bases, with 21 bases remaining between them. The CDR3, as DNA: TGTGCCAGCAGTGACTCGGTCGGGACTGGCGGGCTGGGAGATACGCAGTATTTT. Amino acids: CASSDSVGTGGLGDTQYF.

J is TRBJ1-1 and V is TRBV4-1; D not certain. V was pared by 0 bases and J by 3 bases, with 8 bases between. The CDR3 contains 14 residues. The germline V gene has CDR1 MGHRA and CDR2 YSYEKL. CDR3 in DNA: TGCGCCAGCAGCCAAGATCAAGGGTACACTGAAGCTTTCTTT. This sequence encodes CASSQDQGYTEAFF.

V and J are TRBV11-2 and TRBJ2-7, with TRBD1 matching 7 bases. The germline gives CDR1 SGHAT, CDR2 FQNNGV. Germline trimming cut 5 bases from V and 5 bases from J; bases unmatched to any gene: 3. The CDR3 spans 12 residues. As DNA, the CDR3 is TGTGCCAGCAGCCTACAGGGGAACGAGCAGTACTTC. This translates into CASSLQGNEQYF.

V is TRBV7-2 and J is TRBJ1-5, with D uncertain. Germline CDR1 is SGHTA and CDR2 is FQGNSA. V dropped 2 bases and J dropped 5 bases, with 16 bases sitting between them. The CDR3 spans 16 residues. This chain's CDR3 is CASSLSWTLADQPQHF. The CDR3 DNA is TGTGCCAGCAGCTTAAGTTGGACCCTAGCGGATCAGCCCCAGCATTTT. The whole variable domain, filled in from reference TRBV7-2 and TRBJ1-5, reads GAGVSQSPSNKVTEKGKDVELRCDPISGHTALYWYRQSLGQGLEFLIYFQGNSAPDKSGLPSDRFSAERTGGSVSTLTIQRTQQEDSAVYLCASSLSWTLADQPQHFGDGTRLSIL.

V is TRBV5-1 and J is TRBJ2-6; a possible D gene is TRBD1 (5 bases). Germline CDR1 SGHRS, CDR2 YFSETQ. Trimming took 3 bases from V and 0 from J, leaving 10 bases between them. This CDR3 has 16 residues. The CDR3 loop reads CASSSTGDSGANVLTF. The CDR3 coding sequence is TGCGCCAGCAGCTCAACAGGTGACTCTGGGGCCAACGTCCTGACTTTC.

The CDR3 spells CASSIGKGLNQPQHF. CDR3 nucleotide sequence: TGTGCCAGTAGTATCGGTAAGGGGTTAAATCAGCCCCAGCATTTT. The chain couples TRBV19 to TRBJ1-5; a possible D gene is TRBD1 (5 bases). V was clipped by 3 bases and J by 4 bases, with 13 bases between them. The CDR3 covers 15 residues. Germline V lookup: CDR1 LNHDA, CDR2 SQIVND (reference sequence).

The V call is TRBV6-1, the J call TRBJ1-5, with 8 bases fitting TRBD1. V was pared by 5 bases and J by 6 bases, with 6 bases of the junction left unmatched. Germline lookup yields CDR1 MNHNS and CDR2 SASEGT. The CDR3 has 14 residues. The CDR3 DNA reads as TGTGCCAGCAGTACGACAGGGGAGGGTCAGCCCCAGCATTTT. Its translation is CASSTTGEGQPQHF.

The gene calls are TRBV27 and TRBJ1-1; TRBD1 might be the D (6 bases). Germline lookup yields CDR1 MNHEY and CDR2 SMNVEV (reference sequence). V was pared by 2 bases and J by 3 bases, with 13 bases between. The CDR3 extends over 15 amino acids. CDR3 protein: CASSLGGRGDTEAFF. The CDR3 region has the DNA TGTGCCAGCAGTTTAGGGGGGCGGGGAGACACTGAAGCTTTCTTT.